The present T cell receptor beta chain was sequenced within a study of T cells in Graves' hyperthyroidism and ophthalmopathy. Germline CDR1 DFQATT, CDR2 SNEGSKA (reference sequence). CDR3 size: 11 residues. V lost 6 bases to trimming and J lost 5 bases, with 9 bases between them. RNA transcripts gave rise to amplified TCR beta CDR3 regions. In the first-round RT-PCR of the TCR CDR3, the HTBI primer set was used. TCRdb recomputed calls from the multiplex PCR reads with MiXCR, one row per CDR3 protein. The repertoire holds over 200,000 distinct CDR3 sequences, with 17% as singletons. Many counts were recorded for this clonotype. Newly diagnosed hyperthyroidism, duration under 2 months, in patients aged 18 to 65. Clinical symptoms, serum thyroxine, TRAb, thyroid ultrasound and orbital computed tomography established diagnosis.

The sequencing input was blood. V usage is TRBV20-1 and J usage is TRBJ2-3; D possibly matches TRBD1 or TRBD2 (5 bases each). The clonotype originates from a man aged 50 to 60 with Graves' hyperthyroidism. The CDR3 DNA is TGCAGTGCGCCGAGGGGAGATACGCAGTATTTT. It translates to CSAPRGDTQYF.